These 8 T cell receptor delta chains were all obtained from the same sample, sequenced in a study of γδ T cells in repeated Plasmodium falciparum infection (dated by TCRdb to about 2021). The protocol used for the library was multiplex PCR. This sample was sequenced with an Illumina MiSeq. TCRdb reran clone calling on the public reads with CATT; rows sharing one DNA sequence were then combined. The sample contains 85,000 to 95,000 delta-chain clones, 1.4% of them found a single time. The ten largest make up about 10% of the sample. For bulk TCR repertoire analysis, Vgamma9/Vdelta2+ and Vdelta2-negative gammadelta T cell populations were isolated by flow sorting from peripheral blood mononuclear cells. Sequenced input: gamma-delta T cells from blood. These TCRs come from a pool of human donors (malaria-infected and uninfected, not separated).

This clone came up a few times. The translation of this DNA and the TCRdb protein of a much larger clone differ at residue 7, probably owing to a read error; the protein shown here is translated from the DNA. This chain links TRDV1 with TRDJ1; 10 bases are a match to TRDD3. In the absence of a J gene in TCRdb, the DNA was matched to germline to assign it here. The CDR3 length is 21 residues. V dropped 2 bases and J dropped 2; count of bases not matched to a gene: 20. Germline values: CDR1 TSWWSYY, CDR2 QGS. CDR3 DNA sequence: TGTGCTCTTGGGGAAAGGGGTGGGATATGGGTACTGGGGGATCAGACCGATAAACTCATCTTT. It specifies CALGERGGIWVLGDQTDKLIF.

Notes on this clone: For this DNA, TCRdb reports the protein of a much larger clone, which diverges at residue 16, most likely from a read error; the protein presented here is translated directly from the DNA. V is TRDV1 and J is TRDJ1; D perhaps matches TRDD3 (6 bases). The CDR3 length is 19 residues. Germline CDR1 and CDR2: TSWWSYY and QGS. CDR3 sequence reads: CALGENWDKLVGYTDNLIF. In nucleotides, the CDR3 is TGTGCTCTTGGGGAAAACTGGGACAAACTCGTGGGGTACACCGATAACCTCATCTTT.

This clone was counted between two and nine times. This DNA's translation differs at residue 7 from TCRdb's protein, which comes from a much larger clone; a read error is likely, and the protein shown is translated from the DNA. The chain combines TRDV1 with TRDJ1; tentatively, D is TRDD3 (5 bases). CDR3 length equals 19 residues. Germline loops: CDR1 TSWWSYY, CDR2 QGS. V was pared by 5 bases and J by 0 bases, with 25 bases between. For the CDR3, the DNA is TGTGCTCTTGGGAACTGGATCCGCGTACTGGAGGGGAACACCGATAAACTCATCTTT. Its translation: CALGNWIRVLEGNTDKLIF.

Regarding this clone: Possible read error: a much larger clone is one base away. The V and J genes are TRDV2 and TRDJ1; perhaps TRDD3 as D (6 bases). The CDR3 length is 18 residues. Germline V gene lookup returns CDR1 GEAIGNYY and CDR2 EKD. V was shortened by 0 bases and J by 0 bases, with 19 bases between the two germline ends. CDR3 nucleotide sequence: TGTGCCTGTGACACCGTGGGGGGGGTCTATAATTACACCGATAAACTCATCTTT. Translating gives CACDTVGGVYNYTDKLIF.

For this clone: A far larger clone is off by one base, so a read error is likely. The sample contains more than one DNA sequence encoding this CDR3. V and J are TRDV1 and TRDJ1, with D possibly being TRDD3 (6 bases). The CDR3 runs to 18 residues. Germline V gene data show CDR1 as TSWWSYY and CDR2 as QGS. The CDR3 region has the DNA TGTGCTCTTGGGGAGCTCCGGGGGAGACGAGGACAGACCGACAAACTCATCTTT. Its translation is CALGELRGRRGQTDKLIF.

This clone was detected only a few times. TCRdb's protein, taken from a much larger clone, differs from this DNA's translation at residue 6, likely owing to a read error; the protein displayed comes from the DNA. The chain links TRDV1 to TRDJ2, with TRDD3 matching 9 bases. In the absence of a J gene in TCRdb, the DNA was matched to germline to assign it here. After removal of 2 bases from V and 2 bases from J, the junction contained 3 bases not matched to a gene. This CDR3 comprises 16 residues. Germline V gene data show CDR1 as TSWWSYY and CDR2 as QGS. CDR3 sequence reads: CALGEFGGYLTAQLFF. As DNA, the CDR3 is TGTGCTCTTGGGGAATTCGGGGGATACTTGACAGCACAACTCTTCTTT.

This clone was seen a few times. It is likely a read error: a sequence one base away is far more abundant. The sample contains more than one DNA sequence encoding this CDR3. This rearrangement joins TRDV2 to TRDJ1; 11 bases are a match to TRDD3. TCRdb supplies no J gene; here it was assigned by aligning the nucleotide sequence to germline. This CDR3 spans 21 amino acids. V lost 4 bases to trimming and J lost 1 base; unmatched junction nucleotides: 22. The germline CDR1 and CDR2 sequences are GEAIGNYY and EKD. CDR3 sequence (DNA): TGTGCCTGTGATACCCTCACCTTATCTGTACTGGGGGATAATCGCACCGATAAACTCATCTTT. Translated: CACDTLTLSVLGDNRTDKLIF.

This clone was recorded a few times. This clone may be a read error of a much larger clone one base away. The chain joins TRDV1 to TRDJ1, with 11 nucleotides matching TRDD3. In the absence of a J gene in TCRdb, the DNA was matched to germline to assign it here. Trimming cost V 2 bases and J 5 bases; bases outside gene matches: 19. Looked up from germline, CDR1 is TSWWSYY and CDR2 is QGS. This CDR3 region has 20 residues. In DNA form, the CDR3 reads TGTGCTCTTGGGGAAGTCGGCACTACCTCAACTGGGGGATATTCGGATAAACTCATCTTT. It translates to CALGEVGTTSTGGYSDKLIF.